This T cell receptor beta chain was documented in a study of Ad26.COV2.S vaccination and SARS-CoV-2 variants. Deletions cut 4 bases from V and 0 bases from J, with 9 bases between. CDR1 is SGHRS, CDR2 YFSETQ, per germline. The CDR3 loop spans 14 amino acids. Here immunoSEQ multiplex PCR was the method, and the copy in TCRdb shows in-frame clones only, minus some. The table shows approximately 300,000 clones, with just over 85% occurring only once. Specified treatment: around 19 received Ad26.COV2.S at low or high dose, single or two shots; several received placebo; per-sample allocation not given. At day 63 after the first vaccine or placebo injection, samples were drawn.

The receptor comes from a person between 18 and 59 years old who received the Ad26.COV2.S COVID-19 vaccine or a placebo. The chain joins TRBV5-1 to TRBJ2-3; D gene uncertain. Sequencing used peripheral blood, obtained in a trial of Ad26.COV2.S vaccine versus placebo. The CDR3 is CASSGSTSTDTQYF. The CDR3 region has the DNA TGCGCCAGCAGCGGGTCTACTAGCACAGATACGCAGTATTTT.